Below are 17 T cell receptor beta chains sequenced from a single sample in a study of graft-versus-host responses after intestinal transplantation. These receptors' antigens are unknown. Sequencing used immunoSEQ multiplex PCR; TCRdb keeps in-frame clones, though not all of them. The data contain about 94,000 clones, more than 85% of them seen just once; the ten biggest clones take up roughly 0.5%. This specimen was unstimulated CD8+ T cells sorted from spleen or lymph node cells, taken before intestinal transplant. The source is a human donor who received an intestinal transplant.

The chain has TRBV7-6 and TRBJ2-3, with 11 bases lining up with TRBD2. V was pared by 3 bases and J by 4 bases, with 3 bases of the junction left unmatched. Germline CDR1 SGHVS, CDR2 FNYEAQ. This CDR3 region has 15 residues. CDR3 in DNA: TGTGCCAGCAGCTTCACTAGCGGGAGATCAGATACGCAGTATTTT. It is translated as CASSFTSGRSDTQYF.

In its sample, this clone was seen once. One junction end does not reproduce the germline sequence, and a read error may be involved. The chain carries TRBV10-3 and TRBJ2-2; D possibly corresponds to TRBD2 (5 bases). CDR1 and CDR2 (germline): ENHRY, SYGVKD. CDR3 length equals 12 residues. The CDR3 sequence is CAIRSNTGELFF. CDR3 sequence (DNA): TGTGCCATCAGATCGAACACCGGGGAGTTGTTTTTT.

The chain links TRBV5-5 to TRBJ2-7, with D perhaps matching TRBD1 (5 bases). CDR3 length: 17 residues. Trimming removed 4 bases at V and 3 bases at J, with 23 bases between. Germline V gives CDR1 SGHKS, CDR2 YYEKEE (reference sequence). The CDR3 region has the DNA TGTGCCAGCAGCCGGAAGGGGCAGACTTATCCTGACTACGAGCAGTACTTC. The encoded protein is CASSRKGQTYPDYEQYF.

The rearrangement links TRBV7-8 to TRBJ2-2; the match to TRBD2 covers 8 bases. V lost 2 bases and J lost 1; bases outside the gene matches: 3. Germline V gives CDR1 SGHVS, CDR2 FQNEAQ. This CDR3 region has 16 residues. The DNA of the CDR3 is TGTGCCAGCAGCTTAAGGCTAGCGGGGAACACCGGGGAGCTGTTTTTT. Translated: CASSLRLAGNTGELFF.

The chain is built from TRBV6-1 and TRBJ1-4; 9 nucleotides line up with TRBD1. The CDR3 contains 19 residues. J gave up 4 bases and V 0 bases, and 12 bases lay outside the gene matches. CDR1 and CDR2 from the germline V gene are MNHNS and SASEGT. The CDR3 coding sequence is TGTGCCAGCAGTGAAGCGCCAGGGACAGGGAGACCCTTTAATGAAAAACTGTTTTTT. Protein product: CASSEAPGTGRPFNEKLFF.

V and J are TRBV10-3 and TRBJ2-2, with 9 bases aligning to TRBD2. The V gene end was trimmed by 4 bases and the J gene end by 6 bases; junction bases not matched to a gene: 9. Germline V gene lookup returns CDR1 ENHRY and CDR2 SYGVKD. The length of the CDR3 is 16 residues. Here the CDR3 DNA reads TGTGCCATCAGTGTAATGTCTAGCGGGGCGTCCGGGGAGCTGTTTTTT. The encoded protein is CAISVMSSGASGELFF.

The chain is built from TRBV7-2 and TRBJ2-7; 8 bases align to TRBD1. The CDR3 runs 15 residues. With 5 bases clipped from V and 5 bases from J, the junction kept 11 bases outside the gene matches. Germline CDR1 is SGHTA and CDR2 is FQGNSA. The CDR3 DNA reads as TGTGCCAGCAGCATCAGGGGGCGCGGGGTCCACGAGCAGTACTTC. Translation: CASSIRGRGVHEQYF.

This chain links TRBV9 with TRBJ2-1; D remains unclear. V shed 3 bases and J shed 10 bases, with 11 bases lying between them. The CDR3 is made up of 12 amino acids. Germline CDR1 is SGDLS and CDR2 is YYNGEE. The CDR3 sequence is CASSGHQVEQFF. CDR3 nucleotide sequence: TGTGCCAGCAGCGGTCACCAGGTGGAGCAGTTCTTC.

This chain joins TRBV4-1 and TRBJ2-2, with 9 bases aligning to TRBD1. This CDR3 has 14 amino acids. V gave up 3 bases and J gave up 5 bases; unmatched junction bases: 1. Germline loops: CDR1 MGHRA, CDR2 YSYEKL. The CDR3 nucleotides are TGCGCCAGCAGCCAGGGACAGGGAACCGGGGAGCTGTTTTTT. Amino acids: CASSQGQGTGELFF.

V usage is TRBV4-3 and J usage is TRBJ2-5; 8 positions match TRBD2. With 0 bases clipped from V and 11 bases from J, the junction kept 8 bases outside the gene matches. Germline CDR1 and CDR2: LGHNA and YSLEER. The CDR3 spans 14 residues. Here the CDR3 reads CASSQDSGAREQYF. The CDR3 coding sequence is TGCGCCAGCAGCCAAGATAGCGGGGCCAGGGAGCAGTACTTC.

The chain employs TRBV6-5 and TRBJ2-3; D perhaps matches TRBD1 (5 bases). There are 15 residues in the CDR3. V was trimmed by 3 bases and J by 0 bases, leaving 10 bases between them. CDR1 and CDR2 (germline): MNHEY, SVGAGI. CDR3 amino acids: CASSYVGPSTDTQYF. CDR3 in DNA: TGTGCCAGCAGTTATGTGGGGCCTAGCACAGATACGCAGTATTTT.

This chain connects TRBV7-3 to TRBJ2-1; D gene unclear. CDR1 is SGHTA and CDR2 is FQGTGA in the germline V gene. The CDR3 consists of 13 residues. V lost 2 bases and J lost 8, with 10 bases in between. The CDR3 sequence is CASSLGLADEQFF. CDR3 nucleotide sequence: TGTGCCAGCAGCTTAGGCTTAGCCGATGAGCAGTTCTTC. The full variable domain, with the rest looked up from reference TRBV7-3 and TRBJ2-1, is GAGVSQTPSNKVTEKGKYVELRCDPISGHTALYWYRQSLGQGPEFLIYFQGTGAADDSGLPNDRFFAVRPEGSVSTLKIQRTERGDSAVYLCASSLGLADEQFFGPGTRLTVL.

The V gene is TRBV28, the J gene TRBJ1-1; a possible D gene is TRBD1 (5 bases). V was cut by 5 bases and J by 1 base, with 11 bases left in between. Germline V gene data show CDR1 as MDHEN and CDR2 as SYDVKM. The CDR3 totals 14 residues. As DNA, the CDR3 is TGTGCCAGCAGTCGACCCCAGGGGAACACTGAAGCTTTCTTT. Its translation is CASSRPQGNTEAFF.

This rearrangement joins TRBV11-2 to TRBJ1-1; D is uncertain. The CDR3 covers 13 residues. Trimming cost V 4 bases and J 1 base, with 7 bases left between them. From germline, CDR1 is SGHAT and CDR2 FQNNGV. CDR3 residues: CASSYRKNTEAFF. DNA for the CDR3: TGTGCCAGCAGCTACAGAAAGAACACTGAAGCTTTCTTT.

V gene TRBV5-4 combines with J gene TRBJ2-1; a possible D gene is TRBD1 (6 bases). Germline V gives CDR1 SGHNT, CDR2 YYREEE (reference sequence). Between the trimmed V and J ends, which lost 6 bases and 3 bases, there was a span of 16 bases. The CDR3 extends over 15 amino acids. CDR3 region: CASTPGRGNYNEQFF. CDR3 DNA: TGTGCCAGCACCCCGGGCAGGGGCAACTACAATGAGCAGTTCTTC.

The CDR3 protein is CASSNRGYEQYF. In DNA, the CDR3 is TGTGCCAGCAGTAATAGGGGCTACGAGCAGTACTTC. The gene calls are TRBV11-2 and TRBJ2-7; TRBD1 is a possible D gene (5 bases). V lost 6 bases and J lost 3, with 9 bases in between. The CDR3 runs to 12 residues. Germline CDR1 SGHAT, CDR2 FQNNGV. The variable domain in full, completed from reference TRBV11-2 and TRBJ2-7, reads EAGVAQSPRYKIIEKRQSVAFWCNPISGHATLYWYQQILGQGPKLLIQFQNNGVVDDSQLPKDRFSAERLKGVDSTLKIQPAKLEDSAVYLCASSNRGYEQYFGPGTRLTVT.

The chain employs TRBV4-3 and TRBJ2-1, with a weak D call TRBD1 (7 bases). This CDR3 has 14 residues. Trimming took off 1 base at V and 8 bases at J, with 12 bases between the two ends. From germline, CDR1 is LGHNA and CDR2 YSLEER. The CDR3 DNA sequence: TGCGCCAGCAGCCAAGGGGCAGGGGGGTATGAGCAGTTCTTC. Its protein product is CASSQGAGGYEQFF.